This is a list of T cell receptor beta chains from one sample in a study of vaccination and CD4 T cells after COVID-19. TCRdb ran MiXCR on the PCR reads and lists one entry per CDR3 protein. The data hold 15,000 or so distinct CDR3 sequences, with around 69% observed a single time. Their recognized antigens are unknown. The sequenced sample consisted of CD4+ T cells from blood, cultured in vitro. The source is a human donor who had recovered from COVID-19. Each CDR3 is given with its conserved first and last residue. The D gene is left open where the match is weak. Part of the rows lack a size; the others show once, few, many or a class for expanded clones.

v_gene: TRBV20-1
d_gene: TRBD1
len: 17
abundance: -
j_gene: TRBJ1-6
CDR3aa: CSARDSDRDSYNSPLHF
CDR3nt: TGCAGTGCTAGAGATAGCGACAGGGACTCCTATAATTCACCCCTCCACTTT

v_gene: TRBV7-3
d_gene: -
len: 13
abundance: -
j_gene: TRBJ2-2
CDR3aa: CASSQTITGELFF
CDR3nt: TGTGCCAGCAGCCAGACCATTACCGGGGAGCTGTTTTTT

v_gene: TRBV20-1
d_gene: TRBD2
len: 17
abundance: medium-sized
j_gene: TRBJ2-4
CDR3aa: CSAQRLGGSNGRNIQYF
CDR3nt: TGCAGTGCCCAAAGGTTGGGCGGGAGTAATGGGCGTAACATTCAGTACTTC

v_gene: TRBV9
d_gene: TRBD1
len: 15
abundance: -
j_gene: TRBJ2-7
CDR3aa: CASSVDFGTGGEQYF
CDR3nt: TGTGCCAGCAGCGTAGATTTTGGGACAGGGGGCGAGCAGTACTTC

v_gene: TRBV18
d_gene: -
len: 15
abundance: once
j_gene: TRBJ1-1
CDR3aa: CASSPGGGGYTEAFF
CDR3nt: TGTGCCAGCTCACCAGGCGGGGGTGGGTACACTGAAGCTTTCTTT

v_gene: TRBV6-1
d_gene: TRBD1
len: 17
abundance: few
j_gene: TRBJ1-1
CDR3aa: CASRPTGTGVMNTEAFF
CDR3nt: TGTGCCAGCCGCCCCACCGGGACAGGGGTTATGAACACTGAAGCTTTCTTT

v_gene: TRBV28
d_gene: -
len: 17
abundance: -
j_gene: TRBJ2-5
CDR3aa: CASSLGLGSRPQETQYF
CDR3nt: TGTGCCAGCAGTTTGGGTTTAGGCAGTCGTCCCCAAGAGACCCAGTACTTC

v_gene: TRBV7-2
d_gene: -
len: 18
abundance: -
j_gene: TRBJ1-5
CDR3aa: CASSRNPTGRYSNQPQHF
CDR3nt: TGTGCCAGCAGCCGTAATCCTACAGGGCGATATAGCAATCAGCCCCAGCATTTT

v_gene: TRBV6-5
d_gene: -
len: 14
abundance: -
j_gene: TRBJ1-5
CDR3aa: CASSYYDSNQPQHF
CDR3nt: TGTGCCAGCAGTTACTACGATAGCAATCAGCCCCAGCATTTT

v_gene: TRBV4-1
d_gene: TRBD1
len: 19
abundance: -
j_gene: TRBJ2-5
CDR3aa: CASSRHPIQTGNGQETQYF
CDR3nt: TGCGCCAGCAGCCGTCACCCAATCCAGACAGGGAATGGACAAGAGACCCAGTACTTC

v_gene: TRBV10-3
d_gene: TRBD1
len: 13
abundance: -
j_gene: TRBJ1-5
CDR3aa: CAIRGQAGQPQHF
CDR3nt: TGTGCCATCAGGGGACAGGCCGGACAGCCCCAGCATTTT

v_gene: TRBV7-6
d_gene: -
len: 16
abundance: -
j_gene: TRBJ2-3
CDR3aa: CASSLDNGSPSDTQYF
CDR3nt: TGTGCCAGCAGCTTAGATAACGGGTCCCCTTCAGATACGCAGTATTTT

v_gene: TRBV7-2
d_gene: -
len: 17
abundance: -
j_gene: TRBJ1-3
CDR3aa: CASSLADVGIGGNTIYF
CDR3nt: TGTGCCAGCAGCTTAGCGGATGTGGGAATAGGTGGAAACACCATATATTTT

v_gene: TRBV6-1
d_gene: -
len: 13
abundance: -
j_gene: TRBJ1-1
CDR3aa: CAARRPDFTEAFF
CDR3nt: TGTGCCGCGCGACGCCCGGACTTCACTGAAGCTTTCTTT